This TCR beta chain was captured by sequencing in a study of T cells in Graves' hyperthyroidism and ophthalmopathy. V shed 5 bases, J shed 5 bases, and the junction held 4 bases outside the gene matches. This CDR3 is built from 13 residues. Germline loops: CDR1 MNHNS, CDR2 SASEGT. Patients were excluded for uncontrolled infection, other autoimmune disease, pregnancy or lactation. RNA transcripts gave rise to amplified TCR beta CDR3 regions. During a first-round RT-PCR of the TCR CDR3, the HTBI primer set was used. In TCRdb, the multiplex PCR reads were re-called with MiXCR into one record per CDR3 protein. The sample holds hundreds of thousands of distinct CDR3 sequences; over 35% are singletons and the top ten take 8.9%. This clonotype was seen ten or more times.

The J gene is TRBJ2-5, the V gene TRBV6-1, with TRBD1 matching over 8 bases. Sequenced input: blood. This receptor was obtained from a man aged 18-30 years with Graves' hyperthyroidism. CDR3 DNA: TGTGCCAGCAGTAGGACAGGGCTGGAGACCCAGTACTTC. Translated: CASSRTGLETQYF.